Presented here are 5 T cell receptor beta chains from one specimen sequenced in a study of human T cells and chemical hapten exposure. Time point specified: pre-sensitization, week 0. The treatment here: therapeutic diphenylcyclopropenone sensitization with weekly scalp DPC. TCRdb reprocessed the RACE reads with MiXCR, giving one entry per CDR3 protein. Found here are fewer than 350,000 distinct CDR3 sequences, 7.5% to 8% of them singletons; the top ten hold roughly 1.2%. The specimen comprised whole blood, sampled in connection with sensitization to the hapten diphenylcyclopropenone (DPC). The receptors derive from a man younger than 35 with alopecia areata. Some clones in this sample may be carry-over from other donors' samples.

This clonotype was detected only a few times. This chain links TRBV6-2 or TRBV6-3 with TRBJ2-5; the D is unclear. This CDR3 region has 14 residues. The germline V and J ends were trimmed by 0 bases and 4 bases, with 9 bases remaining between them. Germline-derived CDR1 and CDR2 are MNHEY and SVGEGT. CDR3 nucleotide sequence: TGTGCCAGCAGTTACTCGGGCAGAGGAGAGACCCAGTACTTC. This gives the protein CASSYSGRGETQYF.

This clonotype was found a few times. The CDR3 nucleotides read TGTGCCAGCAGCTACGTAGCGGGGGAGGATGGGGATACGCAGTATTTT. The encoded protein is CASSYVAGEDGDTQYF. The chain joins TRBV7-2 to TRBJ2-3; 9 bases match TRBD2. This CDR3 has 16 amino acids. The J segment lost 6 bases and the V segment lost 4 bases, leaving 11 bases of the junction unmatched. Germline-derived CDR1 and CDR2 are SGHTA and FQGNSA.

This clonotype was detected only a few times. J is TRBJ2-7 and V is TRBV4-2; 8 positions agree with TRBD1. CDR1 and CDR2 (germline): LGHNA, YNFKEQ. This CDR3 is 14 amino acids long. J lost 6 bases, V lost 0 bases, and 4 bases had no gene match. The CDR3 spells CASSQEQGAVEQYF. The DNA of the CDR3 is TGTGCCAGCAGCCAAGAGCAGGGGGCGGTCGAGCAGTACTTC.

The chain combines TRBV7-9 with TRBJ1-2; D unresolved. From germline, CDR1 is SEHNR and CDR2 FQNEAQ (reference sequence). This CDR3 region has 15 residues. V dropped 1 base and J dropped 0 bases, with 9 bases sitting between them. The CDR3 nucleotides are TGTGCCAGCAGCTTAGATGGTCCAGCTAACTATGGCTACACCTTC. This sequence encodes CASSLDGPANYGYTF.

The table lists this clonotype with a few counts. The chain uses TRBV7-2 and TRBJ1-2; perhaps TRBD1 as D (5 bases). The ends were cut back, 2 bases at V and 4 bases at J, with 17 bases in the middle. The V gene's germline CDR1 is SGHTA and CDR2 FQGNSA. There are 16 residues in the CDR3. The CDR3 spells CASSLSDGRAGYGYTF. CDR3 DNA: TGTGCCAGCAGCTTAAGTGATGGCAGGGCAGGCTATGGCTACACCTTC.